The next 9 T cell receptor beta chains were all read from a single sample in a study of T cells in Graves' hyperthyroidism and ophthalmopathy. Amplification of TCR beta CDR3 regions used RNA as the template. HTBI primers were employed in a first-round RT-PCR of the TCR CDR3. TCRdb used MiXCR to reprocess the multiplex PCR reads, holding one entry per CDR3 protein. The sample includes hundreds of thousands of distinct CDR3 sequences, more than 30% of them seen just once. What was sequenced was blood. Source of these receptors: a man aged 18 to 29 with Graves' hyperthyroidism.

In this sample, this clonotype turned up a few times. The gene calls are TRBV7-2 and TRBJ2-5, with 13 nucleotides matching TRBD2. Germline CDR1 reads SGHTA; CDR2 reads FQGNSA. There are 19 residues in the CDR3. Trimming removed 1 base from V and 5 bases from J; junction bases left unmatched: 13. The CDR3 reads CASSLGGLAGVLREETQYF. As DNA, the CDR3 is TGTGCCAGCAGCTTAGGAGGACTAGCGGGGGTCCTTCGTGAGGAGACCCAGTACTTC.

This clonotype was picked up many times. The J gene is TRBJ1-1, the V gene TRBV14; no definite D call. The CDR3 loop spans 11 amino acids. The germline V and J ends were trimmed by 1 base and 10 bases, with 7 bases remaining between them. Germline CDR1 and CDR2: SGHDN and FVKESK. The CDR3 DNA follows: TGTGCCAGCAGCCAAGGCTGGCGAGCTTTCTTT. Translating gives CASSQGWRAFF. Complete variable domain (other parts from reference TRBV14 and TRBJ1-1): EAGVTQFPSHSVIEKGQTVTLRCDPISGHDNLYWYRRVMGKEIKFLLHFVKESKQDESGMPNNRFLAERTGGTYSTLKVQPAELEDSGVYFCASSQGWRAFFGQGTRLTVV.

The table lists this clonotype with a few counts. DNA of the CDR3: TGTGCCAGCAGCCCTCGGGGGCTCCTGAACACTGAAGCTTTCTTT. Translated: CASSPRGLLNTEAFF. V is TRBV14 and J is TRBJ1-1; the D gene is possibly TRBD1 (6 bases). V lost 4 bases to trimming and J lost 0 bases, with 12 bases between them. The CDR3 is 15 amino acids. From germline, CDR1 is SGHDN and CDR2 FVKESK.

This clonotype appeared many times. This chain joins TRBV7-9 and TRBJ2-5; 9 bases are shared with TRBD1. In germline, CDR1 is SEHNR, CDR2 FQNEAQ (reference sequence). Germline trimming cut 3 bases from V and 2 bases from J; bases unmatched to any gene: 7. This CDR3 spans 16 amino acids. The CDR3 sequence: CASSLLGTGIQETQYF. In DNA form, the CDR3 reads TGTGCCAGCAGCTTGCTAGGGACAGGGATACAAGAGACCCAGTACTTC.

The chain employs TRBV25-1 and TRBJ1-2, with TRBD1 matching over 12 bases. Germline CDR1 is MGHDK and CDR2 is SYGVNS. The V segment lost 1 base and the J segment 4 bases; nucleotides outside the gene matches: 10. This CDR3 contains 18 residues. Here the CDR3 reads CASSESRDRGPLSYGYTF. The CDR3 DNA follows: TGTGCCAGCAGTGAATCTCGGGACAGGGGGCCCCTTTCCTATGGCTACACCTTC.

A word on this clonotype: A much larger clone differs from this one at a single base, so this may be a read error. V and J are TRBV2 and TRBJ1-3; possibly TRBD1 for D (6 bases). V was pared by 4 bases and J by 0 bases, with 10 bases between. There are 15 residues in the CDR3. The germline V gene has CDR1 SNHLY and CDR2 FYNNEI. The CDR3: CASSGQVVSGNTIYF. The CDR3 nucleotides read TGTGCCAGCAGTGGACAGGTGGTCTCTGGAAACACCATATATTTT.

This clonotype appeared a few times. The genes are TRBV27 and TRBJ2-7; 12 positions match TRBD2. This CDR3 has 14 residues. The J segment lost 6 bases and the V segment lost 5 bases, leaving 5 bases of the junction unmatched. CDR1 MNHEY and CDR2 SMNVEV come from the germline V gene (reference sequence). The CDR3 loop is CASSELAGGSEQYF. For the CDR3, the DNA is TGTGCCAGCAGTGAACTAGCGGGAGGAAGCGAGCAGTACTTC.

CDR3: CASSFDGFSGNTIYF. The CDR3 coding sequence is TGCGCCAGCAGCTTTGACGGATTCTCTGGAAACACCATATATTTT. This chain connects TRBV5-1 to TRBJ1-3, with no clear D. With 2 bases removed from V and 0 bases from J, the gap between germline ends came to 9 bases. Germline V lookup: CDR1 SGHRS, CDR2 YFSETQ. The CDR3 covers 15 residues.

With respect to this clonotype: A much bigger clone sits one base away, suggesting this may be a read error. The chain recombines TRBV7-2 with TRBJ1-2; the match to TRBD1 covers 10 bases. This CDR3 has 14 amino acids. V gave up 5 bases and J gave up 6 bases; unmatched junction bases: 6. In germline, CDR1 is SGHTA, CDR2 FQGNSA. The DNA of the CDR3 is TGTGCCAGCAGCGTAACCGGGACAGGGGATGGCTACACCTTC. Protein sequence: CASSVTGTGDGYTF.